This TCR beta chain originates from a study of identical twins. With V trimmed by 4 bases and J by 9 bases, 8 bases remained unmatched. Germline-derived CDR1 and CDR2 are PRHDT and FYEKMQ (reference sequence). The CDR3 is 14 residues long. MiXCR was run by TCRdb on the 5' RACE reads, yielding one entry per CDR3 protein. The data show around 1.7 million distinct CDR3 sequences, about 31% seen once. The V call is TRBV13, the J call TRBJ2-1; the match to TRBD2 covers 8 bases. Sequencing was done on a sample of cord blood. This sequence was found in a newborn girl in good health. CDR3 sequence: CASSSGLVNGEQFF. The DNA for the CDR3 is TGTGCCAGCAGCTCGGGACTAGTAAATGGTGAGCAGTTCTTC.